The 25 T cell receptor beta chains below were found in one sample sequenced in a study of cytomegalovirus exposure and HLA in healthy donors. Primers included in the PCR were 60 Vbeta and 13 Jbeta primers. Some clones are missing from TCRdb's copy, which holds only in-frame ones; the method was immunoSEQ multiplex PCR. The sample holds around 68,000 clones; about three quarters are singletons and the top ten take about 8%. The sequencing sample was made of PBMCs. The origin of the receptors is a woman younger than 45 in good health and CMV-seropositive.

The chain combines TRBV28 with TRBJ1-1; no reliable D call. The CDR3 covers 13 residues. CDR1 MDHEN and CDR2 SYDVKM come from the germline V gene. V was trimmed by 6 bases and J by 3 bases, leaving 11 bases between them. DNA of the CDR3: TGTGCCAGCAGGTCAGGTGAGCACACTGAAGCTTTCTTT. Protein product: CASRSGEHTEAFF.

This CDR3 reads CASSLAGTSGFAETQYF. DNA for the CDR3: TGTGCCAGCAGCTTAGCGGGGACTAGCGGGTTTGCTGAGACCCAGTACTTC. This chain uses TRBV7-2 with TRBJ2-5, with 12 bases aligning to TRBD2. Germline CDR1 and CDR2: SGHTA and FQGNSA. This CDR3 region has 17 residues. V lost 0 bases and J lost 5; bases outside the gene matches: 7.

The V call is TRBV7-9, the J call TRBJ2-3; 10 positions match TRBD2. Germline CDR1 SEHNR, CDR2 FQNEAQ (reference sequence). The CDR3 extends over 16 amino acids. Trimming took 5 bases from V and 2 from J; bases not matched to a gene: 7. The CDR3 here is CASSKIAGGITDTQYF. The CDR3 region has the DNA TGTGCCAGCAGCAAGATAGCGGGAGGCATCACAGATACGCAGTATTTT.

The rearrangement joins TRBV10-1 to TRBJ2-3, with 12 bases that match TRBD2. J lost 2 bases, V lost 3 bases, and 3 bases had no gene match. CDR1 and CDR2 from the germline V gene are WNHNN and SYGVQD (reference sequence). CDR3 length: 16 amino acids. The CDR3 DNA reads TGCGCCAGCAGTGAATGGACTAGCGGGAACACAGATACGCAGTATTTT. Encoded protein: CASSEWTSGNTDTQYF.

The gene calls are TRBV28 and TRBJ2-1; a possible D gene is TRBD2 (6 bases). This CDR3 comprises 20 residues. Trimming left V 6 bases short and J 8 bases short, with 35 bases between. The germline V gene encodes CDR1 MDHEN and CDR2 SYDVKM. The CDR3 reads CASRHGPFRPWSGALDEQFF. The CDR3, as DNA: TGTGCCAGCAGGCACGGACCATTTCGCCCTTGGTCGGGAGCCTTAGATGAGCAGTTCTTC. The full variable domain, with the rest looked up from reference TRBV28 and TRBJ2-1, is DVKVTQSSRYLVKRTGEKVFLECVQDMDHENMFWYRQDPGLGLRLIYFSYDVKMKEKGDIPEGYSVSREKKERFSLILESASTNQTSMYLCASRHGPFRPWSGALDEQFFGPGTRLTVL.

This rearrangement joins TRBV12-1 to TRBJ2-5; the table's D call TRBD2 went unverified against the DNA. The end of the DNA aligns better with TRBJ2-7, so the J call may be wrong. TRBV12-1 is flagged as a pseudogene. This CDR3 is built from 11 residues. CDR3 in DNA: TGTGCCAGCAGCTTATACTACGAGCAGTACTTC. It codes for CASSLYYEQYF.

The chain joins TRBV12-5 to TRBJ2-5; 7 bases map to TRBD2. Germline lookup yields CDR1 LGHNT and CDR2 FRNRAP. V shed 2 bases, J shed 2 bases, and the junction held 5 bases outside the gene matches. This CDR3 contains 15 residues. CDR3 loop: CASGLREVIQETQYF. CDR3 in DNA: TGTGCTAGTGGTTTGCGGGAGGTCATACAAGAGACCCAGTACTTC.

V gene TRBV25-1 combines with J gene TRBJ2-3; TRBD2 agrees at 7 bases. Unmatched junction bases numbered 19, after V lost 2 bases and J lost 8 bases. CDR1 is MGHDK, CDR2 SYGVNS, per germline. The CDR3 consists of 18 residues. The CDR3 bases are TGTGCCAGCAGTGAAGCGGGAGATTTTCCGATCCGAACCTTTACGCAGTATTTT. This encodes CASSEAGDFPIRTFTQYF.

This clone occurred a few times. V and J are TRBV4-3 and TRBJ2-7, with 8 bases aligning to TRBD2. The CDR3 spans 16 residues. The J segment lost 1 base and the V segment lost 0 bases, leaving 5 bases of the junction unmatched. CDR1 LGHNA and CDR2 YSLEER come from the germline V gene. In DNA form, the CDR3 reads TGCGCCAGCAGCCAAGAGGCTAGCGGGTTGTCCTACGAGCAGTACTTC. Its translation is CASSQEASGLSYEQYF.

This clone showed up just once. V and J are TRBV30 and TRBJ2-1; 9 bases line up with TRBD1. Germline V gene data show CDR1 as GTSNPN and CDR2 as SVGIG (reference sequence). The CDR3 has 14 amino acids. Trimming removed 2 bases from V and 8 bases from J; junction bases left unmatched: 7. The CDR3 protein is CAWSPGTGMYEQFF. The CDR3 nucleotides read TGTGCCTGGAGTCCCGGGACAGGGATGTATGAGCAGTTCTTC.

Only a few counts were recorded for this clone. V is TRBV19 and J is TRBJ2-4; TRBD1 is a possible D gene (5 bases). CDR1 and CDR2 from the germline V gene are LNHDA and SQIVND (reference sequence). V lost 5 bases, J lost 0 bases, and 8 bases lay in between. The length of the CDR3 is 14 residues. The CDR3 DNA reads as TGTGCCAGTAGTGGGCAGGGAGCCAAAAACATTCAGTACTTC. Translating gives CASSGQGAKNIQYF.

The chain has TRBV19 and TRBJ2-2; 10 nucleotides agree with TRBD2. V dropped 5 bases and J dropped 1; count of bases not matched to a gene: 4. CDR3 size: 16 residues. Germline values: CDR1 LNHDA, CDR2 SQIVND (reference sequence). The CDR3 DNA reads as TGTGCCAGTAGTCGTGGGACTAGCGTGAACACCGGGGAGCTGTTTTTT. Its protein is CASSRGTSVNTGELFF. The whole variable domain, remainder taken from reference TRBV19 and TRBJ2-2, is DGGITQSPKYLFRKEGQNVTLSCEQNLNHDAMYWYRQDPGQGLRLIYYSQIVNDFQKGDIAEGYSVSREKKESFPLTVTSAQKNPTAFYLCASSRGTSVNTGELFFGEGSRLTVL.

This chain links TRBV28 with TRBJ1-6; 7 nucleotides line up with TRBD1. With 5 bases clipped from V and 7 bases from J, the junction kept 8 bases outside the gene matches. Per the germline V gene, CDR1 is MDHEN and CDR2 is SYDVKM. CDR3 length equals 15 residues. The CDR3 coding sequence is TGTGCCAGCAGTGGCCAGGACAGGTTCAATTCACCCCTCCACTTT. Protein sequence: CASSGQDRFNSPLHF. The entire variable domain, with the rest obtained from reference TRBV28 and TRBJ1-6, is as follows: DVKVTQSSRYLVKRTGEKVFLECVQDMDHENMFWYRQDPGLGLRLIYFSYDVKMKEKGDIPEGYSVSREKKERFSLILESASTNQTSMYLCASSGQDRFNSPLHFGNGTRLTVT.

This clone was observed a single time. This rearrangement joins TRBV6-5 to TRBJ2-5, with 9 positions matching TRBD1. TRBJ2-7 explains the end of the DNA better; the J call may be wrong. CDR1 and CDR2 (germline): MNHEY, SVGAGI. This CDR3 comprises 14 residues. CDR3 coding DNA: TGTGCCAGCAGAGCCGGGACAGGGCCTTACGAGCAGTACTTC. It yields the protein CASRAGTGPYEQYF.

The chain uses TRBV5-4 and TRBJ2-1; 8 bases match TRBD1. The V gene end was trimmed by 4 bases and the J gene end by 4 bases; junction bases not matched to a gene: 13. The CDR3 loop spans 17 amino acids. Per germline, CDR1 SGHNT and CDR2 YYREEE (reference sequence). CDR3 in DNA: TGTGCCAGCAGCCCGCCACCTAGACAGGGGAAGTACAATGAGCAGTTCTTC. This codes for CASSPPPRQGKYNEQFF.

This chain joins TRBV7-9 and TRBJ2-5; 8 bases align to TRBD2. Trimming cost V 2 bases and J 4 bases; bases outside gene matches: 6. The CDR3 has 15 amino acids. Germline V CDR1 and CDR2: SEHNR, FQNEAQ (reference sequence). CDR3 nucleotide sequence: TGTGCCAGCAGCTTACTAGCGGGTGTGGCAGAGACCCAGTACTTC. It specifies CASSLLAGVAETQYF. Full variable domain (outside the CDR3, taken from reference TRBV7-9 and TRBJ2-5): DTGVSQNPRHKITKRGQNVTFRCDPISEHNRLYWYRQTLGQGPEFLTYFQNEAQLEKSRLLSDRFSAERPKGSFSTLEIQRTEQGDSAMYLCASSLLAGVAETQYFGPGTRLLVL.

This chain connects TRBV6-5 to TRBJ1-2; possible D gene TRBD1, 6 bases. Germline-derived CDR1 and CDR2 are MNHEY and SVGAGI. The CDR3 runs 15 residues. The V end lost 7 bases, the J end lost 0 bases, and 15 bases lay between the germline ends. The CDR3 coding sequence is TGTGCCAGCACCCCTGGACAGATATCTAACTATGGCTACACCTTC. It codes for CASTPGQISNYGYTF.

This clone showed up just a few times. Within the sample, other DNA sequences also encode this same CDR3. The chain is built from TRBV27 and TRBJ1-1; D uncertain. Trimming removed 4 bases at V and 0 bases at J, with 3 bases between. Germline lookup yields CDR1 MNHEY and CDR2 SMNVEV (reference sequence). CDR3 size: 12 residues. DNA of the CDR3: TGTGCCAGCAGTTCAGTGAACACTGAAGCTTTCTTT. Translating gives CASSSVNTEAFF.

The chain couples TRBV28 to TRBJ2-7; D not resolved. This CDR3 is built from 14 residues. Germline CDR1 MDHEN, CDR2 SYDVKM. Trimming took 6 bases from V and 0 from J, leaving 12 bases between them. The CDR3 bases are TGTGCCAGCAGAGAATCCCTTAGCTCCTACGAGCAGTACTTC. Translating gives CASRESLSSYEQYF.

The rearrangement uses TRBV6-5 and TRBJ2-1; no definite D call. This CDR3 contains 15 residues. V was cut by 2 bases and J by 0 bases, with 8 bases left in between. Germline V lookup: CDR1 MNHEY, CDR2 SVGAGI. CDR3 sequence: CASSYMADSYNEQFF. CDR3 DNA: TGTGCCAGCAGTTACATGGCAGACTCCTACAATGAGCAGTTCTTC.

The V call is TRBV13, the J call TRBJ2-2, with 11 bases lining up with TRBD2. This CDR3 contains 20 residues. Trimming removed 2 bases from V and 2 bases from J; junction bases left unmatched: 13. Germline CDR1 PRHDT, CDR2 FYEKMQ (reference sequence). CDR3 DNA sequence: TGTGCCAGCAGCTTATACCTCCGGGCTAGCGGGAGGACCAACACCGGGGAGCTGTTTTTT. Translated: CASSLYLRASGRTNTGELFF.

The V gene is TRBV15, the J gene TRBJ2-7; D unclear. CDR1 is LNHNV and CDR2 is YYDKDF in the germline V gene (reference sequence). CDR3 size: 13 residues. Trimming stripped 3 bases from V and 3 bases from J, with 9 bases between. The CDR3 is CATSRENFYEQYF. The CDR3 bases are TGTGCCACCAGCAGGGAGAATTTCTACGAGCAGTACTTC.

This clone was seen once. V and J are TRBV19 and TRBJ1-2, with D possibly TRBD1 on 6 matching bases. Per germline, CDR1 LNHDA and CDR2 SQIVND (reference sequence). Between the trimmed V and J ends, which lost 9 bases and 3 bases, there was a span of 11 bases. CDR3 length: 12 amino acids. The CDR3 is CASKYRDYGYTF. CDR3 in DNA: TGTGCCAGCAAATACAGGGACTATGGCTACACCTTC. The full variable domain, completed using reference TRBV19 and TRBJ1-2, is DGGITQSPKYLFRKEGQNVTLSCEQNLNHDAMYWYRQDPGQGLRLIYYSQIVNDFQKGDIAEGYSVSREKKESFPLTVTSAQKNPTAFYLCASKYRDYGYTFGSGTRLTVV.

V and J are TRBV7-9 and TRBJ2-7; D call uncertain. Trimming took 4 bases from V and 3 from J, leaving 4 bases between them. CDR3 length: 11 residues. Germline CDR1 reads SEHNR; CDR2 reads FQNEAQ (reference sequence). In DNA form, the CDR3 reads TGTGCCAGCAGCTCCAACTACGAGCAGTACTTC. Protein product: CASSSNYEQYF.

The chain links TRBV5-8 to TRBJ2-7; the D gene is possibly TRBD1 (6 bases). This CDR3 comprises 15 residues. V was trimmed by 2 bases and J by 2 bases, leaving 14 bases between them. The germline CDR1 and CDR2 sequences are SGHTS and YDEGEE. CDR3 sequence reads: CASSFHRVRAYEQYF. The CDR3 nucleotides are TGTGCCAGCAGCTTCCACAGGGTCAGGGCCTACGAGCAGTACTTC.